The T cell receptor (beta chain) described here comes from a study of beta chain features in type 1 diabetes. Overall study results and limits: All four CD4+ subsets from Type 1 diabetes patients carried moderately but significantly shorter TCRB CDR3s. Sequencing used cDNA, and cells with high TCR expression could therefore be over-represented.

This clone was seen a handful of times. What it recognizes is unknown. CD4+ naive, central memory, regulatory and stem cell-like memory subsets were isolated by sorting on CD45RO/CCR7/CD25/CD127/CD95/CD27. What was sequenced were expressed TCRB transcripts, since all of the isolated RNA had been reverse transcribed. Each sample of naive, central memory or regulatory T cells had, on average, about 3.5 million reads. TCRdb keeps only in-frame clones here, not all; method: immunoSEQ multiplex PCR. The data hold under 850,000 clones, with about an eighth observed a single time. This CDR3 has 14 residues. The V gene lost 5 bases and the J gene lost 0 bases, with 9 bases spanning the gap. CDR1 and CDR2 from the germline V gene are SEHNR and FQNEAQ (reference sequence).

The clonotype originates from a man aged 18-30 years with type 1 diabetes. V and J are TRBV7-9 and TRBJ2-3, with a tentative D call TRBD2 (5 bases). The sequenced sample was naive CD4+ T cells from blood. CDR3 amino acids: CASSQSGSTDTQYF. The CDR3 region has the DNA TGTGCCAGCAGCCAGAGCGGCAGCACAGATACGCAGTATTTT.